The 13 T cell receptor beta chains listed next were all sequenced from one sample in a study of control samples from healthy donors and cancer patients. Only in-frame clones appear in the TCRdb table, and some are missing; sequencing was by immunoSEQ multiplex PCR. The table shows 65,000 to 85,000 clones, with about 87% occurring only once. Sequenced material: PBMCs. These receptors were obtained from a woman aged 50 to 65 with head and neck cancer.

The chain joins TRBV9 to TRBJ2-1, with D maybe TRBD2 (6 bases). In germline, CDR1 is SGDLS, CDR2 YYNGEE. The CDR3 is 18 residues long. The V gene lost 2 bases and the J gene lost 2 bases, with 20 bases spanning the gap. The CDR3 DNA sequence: TGTGCCAGCAGCGTTGGGCACCGACTTAGCGGAACCTACAATGAGCAGTTCTTC. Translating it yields CASSVGHRLSGTYNEQFF.

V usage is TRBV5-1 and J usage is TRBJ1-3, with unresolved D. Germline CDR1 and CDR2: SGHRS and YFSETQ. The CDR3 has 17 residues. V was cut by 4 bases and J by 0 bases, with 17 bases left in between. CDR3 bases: TGCGCCAGCAGCAACGGTCCAGGCAGCCTCTCTGGAAACACCATATATTTT. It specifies CASSNGPGSLSGNTIYF.

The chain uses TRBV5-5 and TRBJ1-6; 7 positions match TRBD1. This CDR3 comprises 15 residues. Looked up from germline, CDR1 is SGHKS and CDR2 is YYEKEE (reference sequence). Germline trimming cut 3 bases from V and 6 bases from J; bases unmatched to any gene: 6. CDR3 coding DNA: TGTGCCAGCAGCTCCACTGACAGGGTTAATTCACCCCTCCACTTT. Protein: CASSSTDRVNSPLHF.

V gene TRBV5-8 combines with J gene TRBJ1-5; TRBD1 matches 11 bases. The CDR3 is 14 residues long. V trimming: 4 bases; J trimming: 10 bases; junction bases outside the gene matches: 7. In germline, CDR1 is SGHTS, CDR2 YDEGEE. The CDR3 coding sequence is TGTGCCAGCAGCCTCGGACAGGGGGCGTCTCCCCAGCATTTT. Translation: CASSLGQGASPQHF.

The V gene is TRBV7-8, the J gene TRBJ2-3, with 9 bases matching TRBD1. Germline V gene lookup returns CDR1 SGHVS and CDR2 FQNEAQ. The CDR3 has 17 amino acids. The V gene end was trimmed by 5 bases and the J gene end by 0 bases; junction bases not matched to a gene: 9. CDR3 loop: CASSLGQGPFSTDTQYF. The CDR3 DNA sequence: TGTGCCAGCAGCCTCGGACAGGGGCCCTTTAGCACAGATACGCAGTATTTT.

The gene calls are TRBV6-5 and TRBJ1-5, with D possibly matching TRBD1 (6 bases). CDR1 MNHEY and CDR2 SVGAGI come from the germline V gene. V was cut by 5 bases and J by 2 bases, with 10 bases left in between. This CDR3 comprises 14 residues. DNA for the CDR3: TGTGCCAGCAGTCCACAGGGTGGCAATCAGCCCCAGCATTTT. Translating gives CASSPQGGNQPQHF.

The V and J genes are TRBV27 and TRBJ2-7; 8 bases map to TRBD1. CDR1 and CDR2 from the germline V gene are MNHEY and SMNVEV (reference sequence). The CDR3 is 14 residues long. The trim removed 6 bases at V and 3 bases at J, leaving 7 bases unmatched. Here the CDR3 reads CASSSGTGGYEQYF. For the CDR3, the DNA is TGTGCCAGCAGCTCCGGGACAGGAGGCTACGAGCAGTACTTC.

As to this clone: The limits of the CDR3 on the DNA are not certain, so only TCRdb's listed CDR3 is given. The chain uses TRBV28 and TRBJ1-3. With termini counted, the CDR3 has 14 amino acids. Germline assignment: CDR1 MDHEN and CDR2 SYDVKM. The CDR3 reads CASILGGRDDTIYF.

The CDR3 DNA reads TGTGCCAGCAGCCAAGATCAGGCATCTGGGCCCTACAATGAGCAGTTCTTC. Translating it yields CASSQDQASGPYNEQFF. The chain links TRBV4-2 to TRBJ2-1, with D uncertain. Trimming cost V 0 bases and J 2 bases, with 14 bases left between them. Germline values: CDR1 LGHNA, CDR2 YNFKEQ. This CDR3 is built from 17 residues.

CDR3 nucleotide sequence: TGTGCCAGCAGCTGCCAAACAGAAAGCGGGGGGGCCCAGGAGACCCAGTACTTC. Its translation is CASSCQTESGGAQETQYF. This chain joins TRBV21-1 and TRBJ2-5; the D call of TRBD2 is as the table states it, not checked on the DNA. TRBV21-1 is a listed pseudogene. The CDR3 length is 18 residues.

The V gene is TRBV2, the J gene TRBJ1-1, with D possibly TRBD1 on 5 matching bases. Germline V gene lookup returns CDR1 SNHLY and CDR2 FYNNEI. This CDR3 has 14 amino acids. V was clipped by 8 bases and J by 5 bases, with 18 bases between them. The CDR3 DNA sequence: TGTGCCAGCTCCTCCTTACGGGGGGGAACTGAAGCTTTCTTT. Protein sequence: CASSSLRGGTEAFF.

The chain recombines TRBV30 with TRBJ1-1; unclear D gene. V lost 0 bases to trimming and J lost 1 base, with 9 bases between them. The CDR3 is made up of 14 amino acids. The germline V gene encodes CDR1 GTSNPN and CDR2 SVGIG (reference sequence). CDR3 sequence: CAWSVGLTNTEAFF. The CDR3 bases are TGTGCCTGGAGTGTAGGACTAACGAACACTGAAGCTTTCTTT.

The CDR3 DNA reads as TGTGCCAGCAGTTTATTCGGGGACAGGGTCCCAAAAGAGACCCAGTACTTC. Amino acids: CASSLFGDRVPKETQYF. This chain links TRBV27 with TRBJ2-5; the match to TRBD1 covers 9 bases. The germline CDR1 and CDR2 sequences are MNHEY and SMNVEV (reference sequence). J lost 3 bases, V lost 1 base, and 9 bases had no gene match. The CDR3 has 17 residues.